The 21 T cell receptor beta chains below all came from one sample that was sequenced in a study of tumor and adjacent non-tumor tissue in lung cancer. RNA was extracted from bulk tissue without any cell sorting. More than 3 cm separated this lung sample from the edge of the tumor. Three rounds of nested PCR, following a modified ARM-PCR protocol, produced the TCRbeta library. TCRdb itself ran the multiplex PCR reads through MiXCR, one entry per CDR3 protein. Here the sample spans approximately 100,000 distinct CDR3 sequences, 60% to 70% being singletons. Sequencing used distant non-tumor lung tissue. The receptors shown here come from a man aged 55 to 70 with non-small cell lung cancer.

On this clonotype itself: Being one base from a much bigger clone, this may be a read error. The chain recombines TRBV5-4 with TRBJ1-2; TRBD1 aligns across 7 bases. Per germline, CDR1 SGHNT and CDR2 YYREEE (reference sequence). The CDR3 extends over 13 amino acids. In DNA form, the CDR3 reads TGTGCCAGCAGCTTGAAGGGGGCAGATGGCTACGCCTTC. Protein: CASSLKGADGYAF.

Concerning this clonotype: An end of the junction does not agree with germline; a read error may underlie this. The genes are TRBV4-3 and TRBJ2-5, with 7 bases fitting TRBD2. This CDR3 has 17 amino acids. The germline V gene encodes CDR1 LGHNA and CDR2 YSLEER. The CDR3 region has the DNA TGCGCCAACAGCCAAGATTTGGCTAACGGGAGGCTGGAGACCCAGTACTTC. This sequence encodes CANSQDLANGRLETQYF.

The chain joins TRBV30 to TRBJ1-6; D uncertain. V was trimmed by 0 bases and J by 7 bases, leaving 7 bases between them. The CDR3 loop spans 13 amino acids. Germline assignment: CDR1 GTSNPN and CDR2 SVGIG (reference sequence). CDR3 sequence (DNA): TGTGCCTGGAGTGTACTGGGGAATTCACCCCTCCACTTT. It translates to CAWSVLGNSPLHF.

This clonotype was seen a few times. A much larger clone lies one base from this, so it may be a read error. As the CDR3 is not closed by the conserved phenylalanine or tryptophan, this likely results from a read error. This chain joins TRBV5-4 and TRBJ1-2; D perhaps matches TRBD1 (6 bases). V shed 2 bases and J shed 4 bases, with 12 bases lying between them. CDR3 size: 14 residues. Germline V gene data show CDR1 as SGHNT and CDR2 as YYREEE (reference sequence). The CDR3 region has the DNA TGTGCCAGCAGCTTAGACAGGTTCGGCTATGGCTACACCTTA. Translation: CASSLDRFGYGYTL.

Concerning this clonotype: A read error may produce the germline difference seen at one junction end. This rearrangement joins TRBV29-1 to TRBJ2-1, with D unclear. The CDR3 is 10 amino acids. The germline gives CDR1 SQVTM, CDR2 ANQGSEA. The DNA of the CDR3 is TGCAGCCACGGCTATAATGAGCACTTCTTC. Translated: CSHGYNEHFF.

This clonotype has ten or more counts. V usage is TRBV4-3 and J usage is TRBJ1-4; D not certain. The germline V and J ends were trimmed by 2 bases and 7 bases, with 17 bases remaining between them. Germline CDR1 LGHNA, CDR2 YSLEER. This CDR3 is 16 amino acids long. DNA of the CDR3: TGCGCCAGCAGCCAACGACCCGCTCGGGATGGTGAAAAACTGTTTTTT. This encodes CASSQRPARDGEKLFF.

The gene calls are TRBV7-9 and TRBJ2-3, with TRBD2 matching over 9 bases. The CDR3 totals 16 residues. From germline, CDR1 is SEHNR and CDR2 FQNEAQ (reference sequence). The junction had 15 bases not matched to a gene; V was cut back by 10 bases and J by 4 bases. CDR3 DNA: TGTGCCAACAGGCGCGGGGGGGCCGGCGCCTCAGATACGCAGTATTTT. Translation: CANRRGGAGASDTQYF.

For this clonotype: A much larger clonotype is one base distant, so this may be a read error. The chain employs TRBV7-8 and TRBJ2-3, with 9 bases identical to TRBD2. The V gene's germline CDR1 is SGHVS and CDR2 FQNEAQ. This CDR3 is 15 amino acids long. V lost 5 bases to trimming and J lost 8 bases; unmatched junction nucleotides: 11. CDR3 loop: CASSVSGGSAGTQYF. CDR3 nucleotide sequence: TGTGCCAGCAGCGTTAGCGGGGGTTCCGCAGGTACGCAGTATTTT. The complete variable domain, with remaining parts taken from reference TRBV7-8 and TRBJ2-3, reads GAGVSQSPRYKVAKRGQDVALRCDPISGHVSLFWYQQALGQGPEFLTYFQNEAQLDKSGLPSDRFFAERPEGSVSTLKIQRTQQEDSAVYLCASSVSGGSAGTQYFGPGTRLTVL.

This clonotype occurred many times. The chain has TRBV6-5 and TRBJ2-5; TRBD2 agrees at 11 bases. Trimming removed 5 bases from V and 7 bases from J; junction bases left unmatched: 3. This CDR3 is built from 13 residues. Germline V gene data show CDR1 as MNHEY and CDR2 as SVGAGI. The chain's CDR3 is CASSILAGGTQYF. The CDR3 DNA follows: TGTGCCAGCAGTATTCTAGCGGGGGGGACCCAGTACTTC.

The rearrangement uses TRBV4-1 and TRBJ2-1; D is undetermined. Germline V gene data show CDR1 as MGHRA and CDR2 as YSYEKL. The V and J ends lost 3 bases and 4 bases respectively, with 19 bases between them. The CDR3 has 17 residues. CDR3 nucleotide sequence: TGCGCCAGCAGCCATGTCCTTGACCCGAGAGGATACAATGAGCAGTTCTTC. This codes for CASSHVLDPRGYNEQFF.

This clonotype was seen at least ten times. V and J are TRBV20-1 and TRBJ2-3; 7 bases are shared with TRBD2. Germline V gene data show CDR1 as DFQATT and CDR2 as SNEGSKA (reference sequence). This CDR3 has 14 residues. Germline trimming cut 1 base from V and 5 bases from J; bases unmatched to any gene: 6. The CDR3 protein is CSARAGAGLDTQYF. CDR3 DNA sequence: TGCAGTGCTAGAGCAGGAGCGGGGTTAGATACGCAGTATTTT.

As for this clonotype: At one end the junction does not follow the germline gene, possibly because of a read error. V gene TRBV11-1 combines with J gene TRBJ2-1; D might be TRBD1 or TRBD2, each matching 5 bases. The CDR3 is 13 amino acids. Germline assignment: CDR1 SGHAT and CDR2 FQDESV (reference sequence). The CDR3 DNA sequence: TGTGCCGGCAGCTCTTTCCCACTAGGGGAGAGGTTCTTC. It encodes CAGSSFPLGERFF. Together with reference TRBV11-1 and TRBJ2-1, the CDR3 gives the full variable domain: EAEVAQSPRYKITEKSQAVAFWCDPISGHATLYWYRQILGQGPELLVQFQDESVVDDSQLPKDRFSAERLKGVDSTLKIQPAELGDSAMYLCAGSSFPLGERFFGPGTRLTVL.

Worth noting for this clonotype: At one boundary the junction diverges from the germline segment, which might be a read error. V and J are TRBV20-1 and TRBJ2-1; no definite D call. Germline values: CDR1 DFQATT, CDR2 SNEGSKA (reference sequence). The CDR3 is 15 amino acids. CDR3 residues: CSARAGSNSFNEQFF. CDR3 nucleotides: TGCAGTGCTAGAGCCGGCTCCAACTCCTTCAATGAGCAGTTCTTC.

This clonotype was observed a few times. V usage is TRBV6-5 and J usage is TRBJ2-5, with 8 bases matching TRBD1. The CDR3 is made up of 14 amino acids. CDR1 and CDR2 from the germline V gene are MNHEY and SVGAGI. The chain's CDR3 is CVTSSGTGQETQYF. The CDR3 DNA reads TGTGTCACCAGTTCCGGGACAGGACAAGAGACCCAGTACTTC.

This chain joins TRBV6-5 and TRBJ1-6; D not certain. This CDR3 spans 16 amino acids. Trimming removed 6 bases at V and 4 bases at J, with 16 bases between. Germline CDR1 MNHEY, CDR2 SVGAGI. CDR3 sequence reads: CASRPALKGYNSPLHF. The CDR3 coding sequence is TGTGCCAGCAGGCCCGCCCTAAAGGGATATAATTCACCCCTCCACTTT.

This clonotype has at least ten counts. The rearrangement uses TRBV20-1 and TRBJ2-7; 11 positions agree with TRBD2. V trimming: 6 bases; J trimming: 0 bases; junction bases outside the gene matches: 7. The germline V gene encodes CDR1 DFQATT and CDR2 SNEGSKA (reference sequence). The CDR3 is made up of 15 amino acids. The CDR3 bases are TGCAGTGCCGAGCCCGGGACTAGCGGCTCCTACGAGCAGTACTTC. Its translation: CSAEPGTSGSYEQYF.

This clonotype was seen ten or more times. This chain connects TRBV7-3 to TRBJ2-3; the D gene is possibly TRBD2 (5 bases). V lost 1 base to trimming and J lost 2 bases, with 13 bases between them. The CDR3 sequence is 16 residues long. Germline V gene data show CDR1 as SGHTA and CDR2 as FQGTGA. CDR3 amino acids: CASSLNPYGVTDTQYF. The CDR3 bases are TGTGCCAGCAGCTTAAACCCGTACGGGGTCACAGATACGCAGTATTTT.

Notes on this clonotype: A clone one base away is much larger, so this may be a read error. The genes are TRBV20-1 and TRBJ2-7; weak D call: TRBD1 (5 bases). The CDR3 length is 13 residues. The V end was cut by 1 base, the J end by 6 bases, with 13 bases between. CDR1 and CDR2 (germline): DFQATT, SNEGSKA (reference sequence). DNA of the CDR3: TGCAGTGCTAGAGGGACAATCGGAACCGAGCAGTACTTC. The encoded protein is CSARGTIGTEQYF.

The sample holds a few counts of this clonotype. One base away lies a much larger clone, so this may be a sequencing read error. The chain links TRBV13 to TRBJ2-1, with 12 nucleotides matching TRBD2. V was clipped by 4 bases and J by 6 bases; unmatched bases: 7. CDR1 and CDR2 from the germline V gene are PRHDT and FYEKMQ (reference sequence). The CDR3 extends over 16 amino acids. Here the CDR3 DNA reads TGTGCCAGCAGCTCACCGCTAGCGGGAGGGCCCAATGAGCAGTTCTTC. This encodes CASSSPLAGGPNEQFF.

Note on this clonotype: This could be a read error, since a much larger clone is one nucleotide away. The V call is TRBV30, the J call TRBJ1-1; D remains ambiguous. The CDR3 is 13 residues long. Between the trimmed V and J ends, which lost 1 base and 0 bases, there was a span of 6 bases. Germline V gene data show CDR1 as GTSNPN and CDR2 as SVGIG (reference sequence). CDR3: CAWSAGMNTEAFF. DNA of the CDR3: TGTGCCTGGAGTGCAGGAATGAACACTGAAGCTTTCTTT.

A remark on this clonotype: Compared with germline, one end of the junction differs, possibly owing to a read error. The chain recombines TRBV11-2 with TRBJ2-2; 13 bases line up with TRBD2. CDR3 length: 20 residues. Germline CDR1 reads SGHAT; CDR2 reads FQNNGV. DNA of the CDR3: TGCGCCAGCAGCCCAGCCTCGGGACTAGCGGGGAGGCTAGGCACCGGGGAGCTGTTTTTT. Translating gives CASSPASGLAGRLGTGELFF.